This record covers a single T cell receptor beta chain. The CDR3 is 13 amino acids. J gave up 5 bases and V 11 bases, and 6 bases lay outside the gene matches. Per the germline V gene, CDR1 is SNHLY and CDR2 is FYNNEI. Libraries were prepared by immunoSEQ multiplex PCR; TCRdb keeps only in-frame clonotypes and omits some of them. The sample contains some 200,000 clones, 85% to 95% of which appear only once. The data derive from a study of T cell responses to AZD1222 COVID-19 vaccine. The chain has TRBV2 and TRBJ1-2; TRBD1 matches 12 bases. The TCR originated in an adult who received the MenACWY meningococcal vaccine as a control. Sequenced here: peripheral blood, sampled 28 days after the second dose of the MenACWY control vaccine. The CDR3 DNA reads TGTGCCGGGGGACAGGGGGCGGCTTATGGCTACACCTTC. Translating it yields CAGGQGAAYGYTF.